Below are 27 T cell receptor beta chains sequenced from a single sample in a study of T cells in tumors after PD-1 blockade. The assay was immunoSEQ multiplex PCR, and TCRdb's table has in-frame clones only and misses some. The sample shows roughly 3,800 clones, around three fifths of them seen only once. Sequencing used tumor tissue, obtained after anti-PD-1 treatment. The receptors derive from a human donor with cutaneous squamous cell carcinoma.

By share, this clone counts as medium-sized. This chain's CDR3 is CASSLPGAGDNEKLFF. CDR3 in DNA: TGTGCCAGCAGCCTCCCGGGGGCAGGAGACAATGAAAAACTGTTTTTT. This sequence joins TRBV3-1 (or the pseudogene TRBV3-2) and TRBJ1-4; D is possibly TRBD1 (6 bases). V was clipped by 4 bases and J by 5 bases, with 17 bases between them. Germline CDR1 reads LGHDT; CDR2 reads YNNKEL (reference sequence). The CDR3 length is 16 residues.

The V gene is TRBV28, the J gene TRBJ2-2, with D perhaps matching TRBD2 (6 bases). V lost 10 bases and J 5 bases, leaving 26 bases between the germline ends. Germline V gene sequence: CDR1 MDHEN, CDR2 SYDVKM. The CDR3 consists of 17 residues. CDR3 nucleotides: TGTGCCACACTACCCTTCGCGGGGTCCAAGGGAACCGGGGAGCTGTTTTTT. Translated, it gives CATLPFAGSKGTGELFF.

The genes are TRBV7-9 and TRBJ2-7, with TRBD2 identical over 16 bases. From germline, CDR1 is SEHNR and CDR2 FQNEAQ (reference sequence). V shed 3 bases and J 11 bases; nucleotides not matched to a gene: 4. The CDR3 loop spans 14 amino acids. The DNA of the CDR3 is TGTGCCAGCAGCTTCGGGACTAGCGGGGGGGATGAGTACTTC. It yields the protein CASSFGTSGGDEYF.

This clone was found a few times. V gene TRBV7-2 combines with J gene TRBJ2-3; D call uncertain. There are 15 residues in the CDR3. Per the germline V gene, CDR1 is SGHTA and CDR2 is FQGNSA. V lost 1 base, J lost 2 bases, and 10 bases lay in between. In DNA form, the CDR3 reads TGTGCCAGCAGCTTAGTTGGGGTGTCCACAGATACGCAGTATTTT. Its protein product is CASSLVGVSTDTQYF.

The V call is TRBV25-1, the J call TRBJ2-7; no reliable D call. Germline V gives CDR1 MGHDK, CDR2 SYGVNS. The CDR3 consists of 13 residues. Trimming took 0 bases from V and 2 from J, leaving 5 bases between them. In DNA form, the CDR3 reads TGTGCCAGCAGTGAATATACAGCCTACGAGCAGTACTTC. Protein: CASSEYTAYEQYF.

V is TRBV4-1 and J is TRBJ2-3, with D maybe TRBD1 (6 bases). CDR1 MGHRA and CDR2 YSYEKL come from the germline V gene. The CDR3 spans 16 residues. V gave up 4 bases and J gave up 5 bases, with 19 bases separating them. In nucleotides, the CDR3 is TGCGCCAGCAGCCCATACTTGTCCAGGGGCGAAGATACGCAGTATTTT. This gives the protein CASSPYLSRGEDTQYF.

The CDR3 is CASRPGTGFREKLFF. The CDR3 DNA is TGTGCCAGCCGTCCTGGGACAGGGTTTCGTGAAAAACTGTTTTTT. The gene calls are TRBV25-1 and TRBJ1-4, with 9 bases aligning to TRBD1. Per germline, CDR1 MGHDK and CDR2 SYGVNS. CDR3 length: 15 residues. V shed 8 bases and J 7 bases; nucleotides not matched to a gene: 11.

Remarks on this clone: Other DNA sequences in this sample translate to the same CDR3. V is TRBV5-6 and J is TRBJ2-7; 8 nucleotides agree with TRBD1. The junction had 6 bases not matched to a gene; V was cut back by 2 bases and J by 5 bases. CDR3 length equals 14 residues. Germline V gene lookup returns CDR1 SGHDT and CDR2 YYEEEE. This CDR3 reads CASSFGQGRDEQYF. The CDR3 coding sequence is TGTGCCAGCAGCTTTGGACAGGGAAGAGACGAGCAGTACTTC. Drawing the rest from reference TRBV5-6 and TRBJ2-7, the complete variable domain is DAGVTQSPTHLIKTRGQQVTLRCSPKSGHDTVSWYQQALGQGPQFIFQYYEEEERQRGNFPDRFSGHQFPNYSSELNVNALLLGDSALYLCASSFGQGRDEQYFGPGTRLTVT.

This clone counts as medium-sized. Other DNA sequences from this sample encode an identical CDR3 as well. The chain recombines TRBV12-3 or TRBV12-4 with TRBJ2-3; D not certain. The CDR3 sequence is 11 residues long. Trimming took 3 bases from V and 2 from J, leaving 0 bases between them. DNA of the CDR3: TGTGCCAGCAGTTTCACAGATACGCAGTATTTT. Translated, it gives CASSFTDTQYF.

The chain is built from TRBV3-1 (or the pseudogene TRBV3-2) and TRBJ2-5; 7 bases align to TRBD1. Germline lookup yields CDR1 LGHDT and CDR2 YNNKEL (reference sequence). Trimming at V came to 7 bases and at J to 2 bases, leaving 4 bases not matched to a gene. The CDR3 is 13 amino acids. The DNA for the CDR3 is TGTGCCAGCATCCCACAGGGGCAAGAGACCCAGTACTTC. This gives the protein CASIPQGQETQYF.

This clone is large within its sample. The chain couples TRBV2 to TRBJ1-1, with a tentative D call TRBD1 (5 bases). Germline CDR1 and CDR2: SNHLY and FYNNEI. The ends were cut back, 4 bases at V and 3 bases at J, with 36 bases in the middle. This CDR3 has 22 amino acids. This chain's CDR3 is CASSVLRGPRTGTVIGDTEAFF. CDR3 sequence (DNA): TGTGCCAGCAGTGTCCTTAGGGGACCCCGCACGGGAACGGTTATTGGCGACACTGAAGCTTTCTTT. Full variable domain (rest looked up from reference TRBV2 and TRBJ1-1): EPEVTQTPSHQVTQMGQEVILRCVPISNHLYFYWYRQILGQKVEFLVSFYNNEISEKSEIFDDQFSVERPDGSNFTLKIRSTKLEDSAMYFCASSVLRGPRTGTVIGDTEAFFGQGTRLTVV.

This clone is categorized as medium-sized. This chain links TRBV9 with TRBJ2-7, with 7 bases identical to TRBD1. The CDR3 totals 14 residues. The V and J ends lost 6 bases and 0 bases, in that order; junction bases with no gene match: 6. Germline V CDR1 and CDR2: SGDLS, YYNGEE. DNA of the CDR3: TGTGCCAGCAACACAGGGGACCCCTCCTACGAGCAGTACTTC. It specifies CASNTGDPSYEQYF.

This sequence joins TRBV4-1 and TRBJ2-1; D may be TRBD1 (5 bases). With 0 bases removed from V and 2 bases from J, the gap between germline ends came to 11 bases. Germline CDR1 is MGHRA and CDR2 is YSYEKL. The CDR3 loop spans 16 amino acids. Here the CDR3 reads CASSQESTGPYNEQFF. CDR3 DNA: TGCGCCAGCAGCCAAGAGTCCACAGGACCCTACAATGAGCAGTTCTTC.

This clone has only a few counts. The chain employs TRBV5-1 and TRBJ1-6; D might be TRBD1 (6 bases). Trimming took 0 bases from V and 7 from J, leaving 14 bases between them. Looked up from germline, CDR1 is SGHRS and CDR2 is YFSETQ. CDR3 size: 16 residues. The CDR3 nucleotides are TGCGCCAGCAGCTTGGGCTCGGGGGCAGGGAATTCACCCCTCCACTTT. Translating gives CASSLGSGAGNSPLHF.

In this sample, this clone turned up a few times. The chain has TRBV28 and TRBJ1-6, with 10 bases aligning to TRBD1. J gave up 8 bases and V 2 bases, and 3 bases lay outside the gene matches. CDR3 length: 15 amino acids. Germline lookup yields CDR1 MDHEN and CDR2 SYDVKM. CDR3 DNA sequence: TGTGCCAGCAGTTTAGGGACAGGGGATTATTCACCCCTCCACTTT. Its protein product is CASSLGTGDYSPLHF.

The V and J genes are TRBV3-1 (or the pseudogene TRBV3-2) and TRBJ1-3; D gene uncertain. The ends were cut back, 0 bases at V and 5 bases at J, with 11 bases in the middle. CDR3 length: 15 residues. Germline V gives CDR1 LGHDT, CDR2 YNNKEL (reference sequence). The CDR3 spells CASSQDAGPRNTIYF. CDR3 nucleotides: TGTGCCAGCAGCCAAGATGCAGGCCCCAGAAACACCATATATTTT.

This sequence joins TRBV27 and TRBJ1-1, with D possibly being TRBD1 (6 bases). CDR1 and CDR2 from the germline V gene are MNHEY and SMNVEV (reference sequence). The CDR3 is made up of 15 amino acids. V was clipped by 4 bases and J by 7 bases, with 19 bases between them. DNA of the CDR3: TGTGCCAGCAGTTCGTACGGCCGAAGGGGACATGAAGCTTTCTTT. Translation gives CASSSYGRRGHEAFF.

The chain couples TRBV10-1 to TRBJ2-2; no reliable D call. V dropped 5 bases and J dropped 8 bases, with 9 bases sitting between them. Germline CDR1 WNHNN, CDR2 SYGVQD (reference sequence). This CDR3 is 12 amino acids long. The chain's CDR3 is CASSSIMGELFF. The DNA for the CDR3 is TGCGCCAGCAGTTCCATCATGGGGGAGCTGTTTTTT.

The chain links TRBV7-9 to TRBJ2-6; 8 positions agree with TRBD1. The trim removed 5 bases at V and 0 bases at J, leaving 15 bases unmatched. Germline assignment: CDR1 SEHNR and CDR2 FQNEAQ (reference sequence). This CDR3 is 20 amino acids long. The CDR3 protein is CASSTVPGQVLFSGANVLTF. The CDR3 DNA reads TGTGCCAGCAGCACCGTCCCGGGACAGGTTTTATTCTCTGGGGCCAACGTCCTGACTTTC.

This clone was detected once. This rearrangement joins TRBV6-5 to TRBJ2-7; D ambiguous. Trimming took off 7 bases at V and 0 bases at J, with 10 bases between the two ends. The CDR3 spans 13 residues. In germline, CDR1 is MNHEY, CDR2 SVGAGI. The CDR3 spells CASMTSSSYEQYF. CDR3 in DNA: TGTGCCAGCATGACGAGTAGCTCCTACGAGCAGTACTTC.

The gene calls are TRBV9 and TRBJ2-3; TRBD2 matches 9 bases. This CDR3 contains 15 residues. V dropped 3 bases and J dropped 3; count of bases not matched to a gene: 5. CDR1 and CDR2 from the germline V gene are SGDLS and YYNGEE. The CDR3 spells CASSGGGAGTDTQYF. The DNA of the CDR3 is TGTGCCAGCAGCGGCGGGGGGGCCGGGACAGATACGCAGTATTTT.

V usage is TRBV5-1 and J usage is TRBJ2-7, with TRBD1 matching over 9 bases. Germline loops: CDR1 SGHRS, CDR2 YFSETQ. The CDR3 sequence is 15 residues long. V shed 4 bases, J shed 6 bases, and the junction held 11 bases outside the gene matches. CDR3 loop: CASSAYPGQGFEQYF. CDR3 DNA: TGCGCCAGCAGCGCGTACCCGGGACAGGGTTTCGAGCAGTACTTC.

The chain joins TRBV5-4 to TRBJ1-1; D remains unclear. V gave up 0 bases and J gave up 5 bases, with 8 bases separating them. The CDR3 is 13 amino acids. CDR1 and CDR2 from the germline V gene are SGHNT and YYREEE (reference sequence). The CDR3 is CASSLARTTEAFF. The CDR3 DNA sequence: TGTGCCAGCAGCTTGGCTAGGACGACTGAAGCTTTCTTT.

This clone was counted once. This sequence joins TRBV5-1 and TRBJ1-1; D possibly corresponds to TRBD1 (5 bases). Between the trimmed V and J ends, which lost 1 base and 0 bases, there was a span of 10 bases. CDR1 is SGHRS, CDR2 YFSETQ, per germline. This CDR3 has 15 residues. The CDR3 loop reads CASSLIQGMNTEAFF. CDR3 coding DNA: TGCGCCAGCAGCTTGATTCAGGGTATGAACACTGAAGCTTTCTTT.

This clone was counted once. This sequence joins TRBV19 and TRBJ1-1; no clear D gene. Trimming took off 3 bases at V and 0 bases at J, with 11 bases between the two ends. The CDR3 totals 15 residues. CDR1 and CDR2 (germline): LNHDA, SQIVND (reference sequence). The CDR3 DNA is TGTGCCAGTAGTATCCCGGGCAGGTTGAACACTGAAGCTTTCTTT. This codes for CASSIPGRLNTEAFF.

The chain has TRBV25-1 and TRBJ2-3, with D perhaps matching TRBD2 (6 bases). The CDR3 runs 14 residues. The germline gives CDR1 MGHDK, CDR2 SYGVNS. Between the trimmed V and J ends, which lost 7 bases and 2 bases, there was a span of 13 bases. The CDR3 loop reads CASTSGLLTDTQYF. CDR3 sequence (DNA): TGTGCCAGCACCTCGGGACTCCTCACAGATACGCAGTATTTT.

The chain uses TRBV7-9 and TRBJ2-7; 7 positions agree with TRBD1. Germline loops: CDR1 SEHNR, CDR2 FQNEAQ (reference sequence). J lost 4 bases, V lost 1 base, and 7 bases had no gene match. The length of the CDR3 is 15 residues. CDR3 DNA sequence: TGTGCCAGCAGCTTAGATGGCTACAGGGGTTACGAGCAGTACTTC. Its protein product is CASSLDGYRGYEQYF.